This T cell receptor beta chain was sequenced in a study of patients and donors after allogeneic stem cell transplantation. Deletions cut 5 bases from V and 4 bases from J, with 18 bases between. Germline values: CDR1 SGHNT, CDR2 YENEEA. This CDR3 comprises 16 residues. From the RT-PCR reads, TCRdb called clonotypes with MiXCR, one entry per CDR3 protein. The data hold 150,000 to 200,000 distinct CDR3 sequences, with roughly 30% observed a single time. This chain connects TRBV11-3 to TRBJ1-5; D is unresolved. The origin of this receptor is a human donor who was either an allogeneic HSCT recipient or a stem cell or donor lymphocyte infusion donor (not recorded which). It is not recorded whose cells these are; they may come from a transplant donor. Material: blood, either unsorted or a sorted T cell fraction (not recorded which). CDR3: CASSPVGRSKNQPQHF. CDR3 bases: TGTGCCAGCAGCCCAGTTGGGAGGTCAAAGAATCAGCCCCAGCATTTT. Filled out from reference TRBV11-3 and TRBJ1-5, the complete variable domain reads EAGVVQSPRYKIIEKKQPVAFWCNPISGHNTLYWYLQNLGQGPELLIRYENEEAVDDSQLPKDRFSAERLKGVDSTLKIQPAELGDSAVYLCASSPVGRSKNQPQHFGDGTRLSIL.